This is a list of T cell receptor beta chains from one sample in a study of shared clonotypes between healthy human individuals. Sequencing used immunoSEQ multiplex PCR; TCRdb keeps in-frame clones, though not all of them. The sample has under 2,000,000 clones; roughly 95% are singletons. The sample was naive CD8+ T cells sorted from blood. The receptors originated from a man between 18 and 29 years old in good health. Each CDR3 is given with its conserved first and last residue. D genes are given only for firm matches. A clone size is listed for some rows: how often the clone was seen (once, few, many), or a class if it is expanded.

len	abundance	j_gene	v_gene	d_gene	CDR3nt	CDR3aa
13	NA	TRBJ1-1	TRBV5-4	NA	TGTGCCAGCAGCCCCGGGCAGAACACTGAAGCTTTCTTT	CASSPGQNTEAFF
14	NA	TRBJ2-5	TRBV4-1	NA	TGCGCCAGCAGCCCCTTCTTCGAAGGGGAGACCCAGTACTTC	CASSPFFEGETQYF
16	NA	TRBJ2-3	TRBV27	TRBD2	TGTGCCAGCAGTCTCATTGGCGGGAGGGCCGTAGATACGCAGTATTTT	CASSLIGGRAVDTQYF
13	NA	TRBJ1-1	TRBV30	NA	TGTGCCTGGAGTGTATACGGGAACACTGAAGCTTTCTTT	CAWSVYGNTEAFF
16	NA	TRBJ2-7	TRBV25-1	NA	TGTGCCAGCAGTGAATATCTAACAGGGATCGCCTACGAGCAGTACTTC	CASSEYLTGIAYEQYF
14	once	TRBJ2-3	TRBV4-1	NA	TGCGCCAGCAGCCAAGTGCAGTACACAGATACGCAGTATTTT	CASSQVQYTDTQYF
13	NA	TRBJ2-7	TRBV27	NA	TGTGCCAGCAGTCCGGGACGGAGCTACGAGCAGTACTTC	CASSPGRSYEQYF
12	NA	TRBJ1-1	TRBV19	NA	TGTGCCAGTAGATTAGGGAACACTGAAGCTTTCTTT	CASRLGNTEAFF
15	once	TRBJ2-3	TRBV11-3	NA	TGTGCCAGCAGCTTGGGCAGCGCTAGCACAGATACGCAGTATTTT	CASSLGSASTDTQYF
11	NA	TRBJ2-7	TRBV30	NA	TGTGCCTGGAGTCCCTCCTACGAGCAGTACTTC	CAWSPSYEQYF
12	NA	TRBJ2-7	TRBV28	NA	TGTGCCAGCAGCCTCAGGTTATACGAGCAGTACTTC	CASSLRLYEQYF
14	NA	TRBJ2-3	TRBV6-5	NA	TGTGCCAGCAGTTACGGAGGGGTGACAGATACGCAGTATTTT	CASSYGGVTDTQYF
18	NA	TRBJ1-4	TRBV4-1	NA	TGCGCCAGCAGCCAAGGAGGTCGGCCATTTGCAACTAATGAAAAACTGTTTTTT	CASSQGGRPFATNEKLFF
14	NA	TRBJ2-5	TRBV7-9	TRBD2	TGTGCCAGCAGCCCCCCTAGCGGCCAAGAGACCCAGTACTTC	CASSPPSGQETQYF
15	NA	TRBJ2-7	TRBV6-6	TRBD2	TGTGCCAGCAGTCAATGGACTAGCGGGGATTACGGGCAGTACTTC	CASSQWTSGDYGQYF
16	NA	TRBJ2-7	TRBV2	TRBD2	TGTGCCAGCAGCCAACACTTGCGGGAGGCCCTCTACGAGCAGTACTTC	CASSQHLREALYEQYF
15	NA	TRBJ2-7	TRBV5-1	NA	TGCGCCAGCAGCTTGGGGGACTTGAGCTCCTACGAGCAGTACTTC	CASSLGDLSSYEQYF